These 30 T cell receptor beta chains came from one sample sequenced in a study of blood T cell repertoires in COVID-19 (dated by TCRdb to about 2020). Library preparation was by the immunoSEQ multiplex PCR assay. TCRdb stores this immuneACCESS table with in-frame sequences only. Part of the clones is absent; in the studies checked, under half of the shortfall reflects unresolved V genes, and no reason is known for the rest. The sample table lists more than 95,000 clones, approximately 82% of them with a count of one. Together, the top ten hold around 4.1% of the sample. Sequencing was done on a sample of peripheral blood. Receptors originate from a woman aged 50 to 60 with acute or convalescent COVID-19.

CDR3 region: CASSVGTRANYGYTF. CDR3 coding DNA: TGTGCCAGCAGCGTTGGGACACGAGCGAACTATGGCTACACCTTC. The chain recombines TRBV6-5 with TRBJ1-2, with D possibly TRBD1 on 6 matching bases. V was clipped by 6 bases and J by 2 bases, with 16 bases between them. The germline gives CDR1 MNHEY, CDR2 SVGAGI. The CDR3 extends over 15 amino acids.

The chain recombines TRBV6-4 with TRBJ1-5; weak D call: TRBD1 (5 bases). With 2 bases removed from V and 5 bases from J, the gap between germline ends came to 19 bases. The CDR3 contains 17 residues. Germline V lookup: CDR1 MRHNA, CDR2 SNTAGT. CDR3 sequence (DNA): TGTGCCAGCAGTGACCTGGACACCCCAAGCGTAGATCAGCCCCAGCATTTT. It yields the protein CASSDLDTPSVDQPQHF.

The sample holds one count of this clone. The chain recombines TRBV9 with TRBJ1-1; unclear D gene. From germline, CDR1 is SGDLS and CDR2 YYNGEE. The V gene lost 0 bases and the J gene lost 4 bases, with 10 bases spanning the gap. The CDR3 is 14 residues long. The CDR3 DNA follows: TGTGCCAGCAGCGTAGCTACGCGAGGCACTGAAGCTTTCTTT. This codes for CASSVATRGTEAFF.

The rearrangement links TRBV15 to TRBJ2-1, with D perhaps TRBD1 (6 bases). The CDR3 is 15 residues long. CDR1 is LNHNV, CDR2 YYDKDF, per germline (reference sequence). Trimming left V 4 bases short and J 0 bases short, with 10 bases between. Here the CDR3 reads CATSIRTDSYNEQFF. DNA of the CDR3: TGTGCCACCAGCATAAGGACAGACTCCTACAATGAGCAGTTCTTC.

The sample holds one count of this clone. The chain links TRBV2 to TRBJ1-4, with TRBD1 matching over 7 bases. The CDR3 loop spans 17 amino acids. Losses at the gene ends were 2 bases for V and 0 bases for J; bases not matched to a gene: 6. Germline lookup yields CDR1 SNHLY and CDR2 FYNNEI. The CDR3: CASSEYRGKSTNEKLFF. CDR3 in DNA: TGTGCCAGCAGTGAATACAGGGGTAAATCAACTAATGAAAAACTGTTTTTT.

V gene TRBV6-5 combines with J gene TRBJ2-7; 10 bases map to TRBD1. V dropped 6 bases and J dropped 2; count of bases not matched to a gene: 7. CDR1 and CDR2 (germline): MNHEY, SVGAGI. The CDR3 runs 15 residues. This chain's CDR3 is CASRTTGTGAYEQYF. CDR3 bases: TGTGCCAGCAGGACGACCGGGACAGGGGCCTACGAGCAGTACTTC.

The V and J genes are TRBV11-2 and TRBJ1-6; 8 bases match TRBD1. Trimming took 5 bases from V and 7 from J; bases not matched to a gene: 10. The CDR3 contains 16 residues. The germline gives CDR1 SGHAT, CDR2 FQNNGV. CDR3 loop: CASSQGGQGANSPLHF. In DNA form, the CDR3 reads TGTGCCAGCAGCCAGGGAGGACAGGGCGCAAATTCACCCCTCCACTTT.

The chain employs TRBV5-1 and TRBJ1-1, with TRBD1 matching 9 bases. CDR1 is SGHRS, CDR2 YFSETQ, per germline. This CDR3 spans 14 amino acids. Losses at the gene ends were 4 bases for V and 5 bases for J; bases not matched to a gene: 6. The CDR3 sequence: CASSQGQGATEAFF. The CDR3 DNA sequence: TGCGCCAGCAGCCAGGGACAGGGTGCGACTGAAGCTTTCTTT. Supplemented by reference TRBV5-1 and TRBJ1-1, the full variable domain reads KAGVTQTPRYLIKTRGQQVTLSCSPISGHRSVSWYQQTPGQGLQFLFEYFSETQRNKGNFPGRFSGRQFSNSRSEMNVSTLELGDSALYLCASSQGQGATEAFFGQGTRLTVV.

The chain uses TRBV5-1 and TRBJ2-7; tentative D call: TRBD2 (5 bases). There are 17 residues in the CDR3. With 0 bases removed from V and 4 bases from J, the gap between germline ends came to 20 bases. From germline, CDR1 is SGHRS and CDR2 YFSETQ. The CDR3 DNA sequence: TGCGCCAGCAGCTTGGCCTTCAGTGGAGGCCAGATATACGAGCAGTACTTC. Its translation is CASSLAFSGGQIYEQYF.

V gene TRBV11-2 combines with J gene TRBJ1-2, with TRBD1 matching over 7 bases. J lost 4 bases, V lost 3 bases, and 8 bases had no gene match. Germline loops: CDR1 SGHAT, CDR2 FQNNGV. The CDR3 is 15 amino acids. CDR3: CASSLKTGSGYGYTF. The CDR3 region has the DNA TGTGCCAGCAGCTTGAAGACAGGGTCAGGCTATGGCTACACCTTC.

This clone showed up just a few times. V and J are TRBV19 and TRBJ1-2; 7 bases line up with TRBD1. There are 14 residues in the CDR3. CDR1 is LNHDA and CDR2 is SQIVND in the germline V gene (reference sequence). Unmatched junction bases numbered 6, after V lost 2 bases and J lost 6 bases. The CDR3 DNA reads as TGTGCCAGTAGTATAATGTTAGGGGGCGATGGCTACACCTTC. Encoded protein: CASSIMLGGDGYTF.

The rearrangement links TRBV5-1 to TRBJ2-5, with D maybe TRBD1 (6 bases). Trimming shortened V by 1 base and J by 2 bases, and 15 bases separated the two germline ends. Looked up from germline, CDR1 is SGHRS and CDR2 is YFSETQ. This CDR3 is 16 amino acids long. The CDR3 sequence: CASSLQTGLSQETQYF. DNA for the CDR3: TGCGCCAGCAGCTTGCAAACAGGGCTATCACAAGAGACCCAGTACTTC.

In its sample, this clone was seen a few times. The chain couples TRBV28 to TRBJ1-6; unclear D gene. The germline V and J ends were trimmed by 7 bases and 5 bases, with 9 bases remaining between them. CDR1 is MDHEN, CDR2 SYDVKM, per germline. The CDR3 runs to 13 residues. This chain's CDR3 is CASTAQDNSPLHF. CDR3 in DNA: TGTGCCAGCACAGCGCAAGATAATTCACCCCTCCACTTT.

The chain joins TRBV5-1 to TRBJ2-1, with D unclear. The CDR3 is made up of 16 amino acids. Germline CDR1 reads SGHRS; CDR2 reads YFSETQ. Trimming stripped 1 base from V and 0 bases from J, with 11 bases between. CDR3 residues: CASSLTPTSSYNEQFF. The DNA of the CDR3 is TGCGCCAGCAGCTTGACCCCCACAAGCTCCTACAATGAGCAGTTCTTC. The full variable domain, rest sourced from reference TRBV5-1 and TRBJ2-1, is KAGVTQTPRYLIKTRGQQVTLSCSPISGHRSVSWYQQTPGQGLQFLFEYFSETQRNKGNFPGRFSGRQFSNSRSEMNVSTLELGDSALYLCASSLTPTSSYNEQFFGPGTRLTVL.

The chain employs TRBV10-3 and TRBJ1-4; 7 bases line up with TRBD1. V was clipped by 11 bases and J by 3 bases; unmatched bases: 6. This CDR3 has 13 residues. Germline CDR1 reads ENHRY; CDR2 reads SYGVKD. The CDR3 is CAVGGTANEKLFF. CDR3 coding DNA: TGTGCCGTAGGGGGGACAGCTAATGAAAAACTGTTTTTT.

The rearrangement uses TRBV14 and TRBJ2-3, with D possibly being TRBD1 (5 bases). This CDR3 contains 16 residues. Trimming pared 4 bases from V and 0 bases from J, leaving 14 bases between. Germline CDR1 SGHDN, CDR2 FVKESK. The CDR3 spells CASSPRGHTSTDTQYF. Written as DNA, the CDR3 is TGTGCCAGCAGCCCTCGAGGACACACTAGCACAGATACGCAGTATTTT.

The chain couples TRBV12-3 or TRBV12-4 to TRBJ2-7; maybe TRBD1 (6 bases). The V end lost 5 bases, the J end lost 2 bases, and 10 bases lay between the germline ends. CDR3 size: 13 residues. The CDR3 region has the DNA TGTGCCAGCAGTCGGGACATAACCTACGAGCAGTACTTC. It yields the protein CASSRDITYEQYF.

The chain links TRBV5-4 to TRBJ2-2; 10 bases are a match to TRBD1. This CDR3 is built from 16 residues. Unmatched junction bases numbered 7, after V lost 4 bases and J lost 4 bases. The V gene's germline CDR1 is SGHNT and CDR2 YYREEE (reference sequence). The CDR3 bases are TGTGCCAGCAGCGGGGACAGGGGTGAGATCACCGGGGAGCTGTTTTTT. Translation: CASSGDRGEITGELFF. The full variable domain, in which reference TRBV5-4 and TRBJ2-2 provide the parts outside the CDR3, is ETGVTQSPTHLIKTRGQQVTLRCSSQSGHNTVSWYQQALGQGPQFIFQYYREEENGRGNFPPRFSGLQFPNYSSELNVNALELDDSALYLCASSGDRGEITGELFFGEGSRLTVL.

The rearrangement uses TRBV12-3 or TRBV12-4 and TRBJ2-7, with TRBD2 identical over 9 bases. The ends lost 5 bases at V and 9 bases at J; junction bases unmatched: 8. This CDR3 is 13 amino acids long. The CDR3: CASSTAAGGWQYF. Here the CDR3 DNA reads TGTGCCAGCAGTACCGCGGCGGGAGGGTGGCAGTACTTC.

The chain has TRBV20-1 and TRBJ1-3; D is undetermined. The germline CDR1 and CDR2 sequences are DFQATT and SNEGSKA (reference sequence). Trimming took off 3 bases at V and 3 bases at J, with 9 bases between the two ends. This CDR3 is built from 13 residues. CDR3 protein: CSASAGHGNTIYF. CDR3 in DNA: TGCAGTGCTAGTGCGGGTCATGGAAACACCATATATTTT.

This chain connects TRBV18 to TRBJ2-1, with TRBD2 matching 10 bases. Germline V gives CDR1 KGHSH, CDR2 LQKENI. The V gene end was trimmed by 2 bases and the J gene end by 13 bases; junction bases not matched to a gene: 8. The CDR3 covers 14 residues. DNA of the CDR3: TGTGCCAGCTCACCAGAGAGCGGGGGGGATCCCCAGTTCTTC. This encodes CASSPESGGDPQFF.

The genes are TRBV14 and TRBJ1-1; no clear D. Trimming pared 0 bases from V and 5 bases from J, leaving 7 bases between. Germline V CDR1 and CDR2: SGHDN, FVKESK. CDR3 length: 13 residues. The CDR3 nucleotides are TGTGCCAGCAGCCAAGAGCGGGGTACTGAAGCTTTCTTT. It is translated as CASSQERGTEAFF.

The V call is TRBV30, the J call TRBJ2-1; weak D call: TRBD2 (6 bases). V dropped 3 bases and J dropped 4 bases, with 22 bases sitting between them. The germline V gene encodes CDR1 GTSNPN and CDR2 SVGIG (reference sequence). CDR3 length equals 17 residues. The CDR3 reads CAWRVGLTSKVYNEQFF. The CDR3 nucleotides read TGTGCCTGGAGGGTTGGTCTTACTAGCAAAGTTTACAATGAGCAGTTCTTC.

This chain connects TRBV9 to TRBJ2-6; 8 positions agree with TRBD1. The J segment lost 4 bases and the V segment lost 1 base, leaving 10 bases of the junction unmatched. The germline CDR1 and CDR2 sequences are SGDLS and YYNGEE. CDR3 length: 18 residues. Here the CDR3 reads CASSVRLGTGLGANVLTF. The CDR3 bases are TGTGCCAGCAGCGTAAGGCTCGGGACAGGCCTAGGGGCCAACGTCCTGACTTTC.

The chain couples TRBV5-4 to TRBJ1-6; TRBD1 matches 12 bases. The V gene's germline CDR1 is SGHNT and CDR2 YYREEE (reference sequence). The ends lost 4 bases at V and 10 bases at J; junction bases unmatched: 9. The CDR3 sequence is 16 residues long. The CDR3 coding sequence is TGTGCCAGCAGCCCGGGACAGGGGGCGCAAGGCTCACCCCTCCACTTT. It yields the protein CASSPGQGAQGSPLHF.

The chain couples TRBV11-2 to TRBJ2-7, with TRBD1 identical over 8 bases. V lost 0 bases to trimming and J lost 0 bases; unmatched junction nucleotides: 16. Germline-derived CDR1 and CDR2 are SGHAT and FQNNGV. CDR3 length equals 20 residues. The CDR3 nucleotides read TGTGCCAGCAGCTTAGATAGCAGTCGAGATGGGACAGGCGACTCCTACGAGCAGTACTTC. This encodes CASSLDSSRDGTGDSYEQYF. The variable domain in full, completed from reference TRBV11-2 and TRBJ2-7, reads EAGVAQSPRYKIIEKRQSVAFWCNPISGHATLYWYQQILGQGPKLLIQFQNNGVVDDSQLPKDRFSAERLKGVDSTLKIQPAKLEDSAVYLCASSLDSSRDGTGDSYEQYFGPGTRLTVT.

This clone was seen just once. This sequence joins TRBV5-1 and TRBJ2-1; D unclear. The CDR3 length is 16 residues. V was cut by 5 bases and J by 5 bases, with 20 bases left in between. Germline V lookup: CDR1 SGHRS, CDR2 YFSETQ. This CDR3 is CASSIESSLVHNEQFF. CDR3 DNA sequence: TGCGCCAGCAGTATCGAATCTAGTCTGGTTCACAATGAGCAGTTCTTC. Complete variable domain (other parts from reference TRBV5-1 and TRBJ2-1): KAGVTQTPRYLIKTRGQQVTLSCSPISGHRSVSWYQQTPGQGLQFLFEYFSETQRNKGNFPGRFSGRQFSNSRSEMNVSTLELGDSALYLCASSIESSLVHNEQFFGPGTRLTVL.

The chain employs TRBV4-2 and TRBJ1-6; 10 nucleotides align to TRBD1. CDR3 length: 14 residues. The germline gives CDR1 LGHNA, CDR2 YNFKEQ. V lost 5 bases, J lost 7 bases, and 2 bases stayed unmatched. The CDR3: CASSGTGVNSPLHF. In nucleotides, the CDR3 is TGTGCCAGCAGCGGGACAGGGGTGAATTCACCCCTCCACTTT.

This sequence joins TRBV4-1 and TRBJ2-3, with 13 bases that match TRBD2. The length of the CDR3 is 16 residues. The germline V gene has CDR1 MGHRA and CDR2 YSYEKL. V lost 4 bases to trimming and J lost 6 bases; unmatched junction nucleotides: 7. CDR3 nucleotide sequence: TGCGCCAGCAGCCCGGGACTAGCGGGACCGGCGGATACGCAGTATTTT. It translates to CASSPGLAGPADTQYF.

This clone has only one observation. In DNA form, the CDR3 reads TGTGCCAGCAGCCAAGGGACAAATGGAAACACCATATATTTT. Its translation is CASSQGTNGNTIYF. The chain employs TRBV14 and TRBJ1-3; D possibly corresponds to TRBD1 (5 bases). V lost 1 base and J 3 bases, leaving 7 bases between the germline ends. Germline CDR1 is SGHDN and CDR2 is FVKESK. The CDR3 has 14 amino acids.